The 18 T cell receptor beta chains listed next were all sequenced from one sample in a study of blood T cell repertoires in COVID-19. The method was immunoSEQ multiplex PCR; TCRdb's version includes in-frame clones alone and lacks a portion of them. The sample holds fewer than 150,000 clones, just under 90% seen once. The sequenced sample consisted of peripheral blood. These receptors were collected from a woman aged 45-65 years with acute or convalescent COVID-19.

This CDR3 reads CASSYSDTEAFF. The CDR3 region has the DNA TGTGCCAGCAGCTATTCGGACACTGAAGCTTTCTTT. The chain is built from TRBV7-9 and TRBJ1-1; D gene ambiguous. Deletions cut 4 bases from V and 3 bases from J, with 6 bases between. Germline CDR1 is SEHNR and CDR2 is FQNEAQ (reference sequence). This CDR3 has 12 amino acids.

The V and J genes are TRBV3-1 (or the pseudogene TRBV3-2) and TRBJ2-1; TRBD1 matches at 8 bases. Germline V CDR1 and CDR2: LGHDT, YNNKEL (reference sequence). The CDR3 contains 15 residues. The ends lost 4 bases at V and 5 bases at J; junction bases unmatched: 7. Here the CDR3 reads CASSLAGGSNNEQFF. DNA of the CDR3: TGTGCCAGCAGCCTGGCAGGGGGCAGTAACAATGAGCAGTTCTTC.

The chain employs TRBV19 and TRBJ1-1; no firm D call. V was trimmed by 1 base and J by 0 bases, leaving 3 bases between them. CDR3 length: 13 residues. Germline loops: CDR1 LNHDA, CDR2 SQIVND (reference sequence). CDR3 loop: CASSIAVNTEAFF. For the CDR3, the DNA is TGTGCCAGTAGTATAGCTGTGAACACTGAAGCTTTCTTT.

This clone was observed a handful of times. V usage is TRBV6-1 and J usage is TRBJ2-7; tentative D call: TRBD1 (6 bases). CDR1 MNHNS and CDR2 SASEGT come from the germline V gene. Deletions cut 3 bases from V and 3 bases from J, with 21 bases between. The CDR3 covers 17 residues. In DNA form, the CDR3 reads TGTGCCAGCAGTGAGTCTTACAGGACAGATATCGGCTACGAGCAGTACTTC. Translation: CASSESYRTDIGYEQYF.

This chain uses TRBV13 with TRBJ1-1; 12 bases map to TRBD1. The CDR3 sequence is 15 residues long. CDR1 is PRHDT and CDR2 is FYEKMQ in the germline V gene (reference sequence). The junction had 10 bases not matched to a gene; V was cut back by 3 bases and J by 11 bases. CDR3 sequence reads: CASSFGTGGALRAFF. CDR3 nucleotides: TGTGCCAGCAGCTTCGGGACAGGGGGCGCATTACGCGCTTTCTTT. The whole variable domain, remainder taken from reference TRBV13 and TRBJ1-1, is AAGVIQSPRHLIKEKRETATLKCYPIPRHDTVYWYQQGPGQDPQFLISFYEKMQSDKGSIPDRFSAQQFSDYHSELNMSSLELGDSALYFCASSFGTGGALRAFFGQGTRLTVV.

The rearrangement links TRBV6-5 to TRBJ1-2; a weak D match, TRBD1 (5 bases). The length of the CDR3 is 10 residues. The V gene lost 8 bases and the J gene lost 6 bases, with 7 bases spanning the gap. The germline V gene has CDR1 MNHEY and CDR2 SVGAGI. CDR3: CASSGNGYTF. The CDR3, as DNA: TGTGCCAGCTCAGGGAATGGCTACACCTTC.

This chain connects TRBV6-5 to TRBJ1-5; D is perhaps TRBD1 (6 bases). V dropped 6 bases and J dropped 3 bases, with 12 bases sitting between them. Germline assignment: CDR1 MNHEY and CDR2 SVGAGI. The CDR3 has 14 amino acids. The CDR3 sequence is CASSLRGYNQPQHF. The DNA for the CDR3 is TGTGCCAGCAGCCTGAGGGGGTACAATCAGCCCCAGCATTTT.

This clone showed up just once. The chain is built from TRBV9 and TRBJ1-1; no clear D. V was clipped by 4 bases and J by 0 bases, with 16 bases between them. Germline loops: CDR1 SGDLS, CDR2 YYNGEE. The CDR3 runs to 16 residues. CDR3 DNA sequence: TGTGCCAGCAGCCCGACGTCGACACTGATGAACACTGAAGCTTTCTTT. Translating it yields CASSPTSTLMNTEAFF.

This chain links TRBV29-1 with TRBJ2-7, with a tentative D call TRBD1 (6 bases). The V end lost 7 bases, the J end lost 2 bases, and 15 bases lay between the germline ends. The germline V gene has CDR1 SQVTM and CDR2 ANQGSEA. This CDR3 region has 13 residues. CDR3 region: CSAGTTPTYEQYF. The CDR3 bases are TGCAGCGCTGGGACAACCCCGACCTACGAGCAGTACTTC.

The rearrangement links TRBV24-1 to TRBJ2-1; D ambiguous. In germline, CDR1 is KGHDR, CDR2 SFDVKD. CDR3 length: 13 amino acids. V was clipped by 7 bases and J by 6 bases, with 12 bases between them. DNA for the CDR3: TGTGCCACCAGGTTAGGAGCAGTCAATGAGCAGTTCTTC. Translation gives CATRLGAVNEQFF.

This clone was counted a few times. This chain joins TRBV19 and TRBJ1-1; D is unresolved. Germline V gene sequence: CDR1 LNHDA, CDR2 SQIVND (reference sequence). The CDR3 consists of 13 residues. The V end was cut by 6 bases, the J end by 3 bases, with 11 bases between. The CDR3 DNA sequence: TGTGCCAGTAGATTCGGGAGGGACACTGAAGCTTTCTTT. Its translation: CASRFGRDTEAFF.

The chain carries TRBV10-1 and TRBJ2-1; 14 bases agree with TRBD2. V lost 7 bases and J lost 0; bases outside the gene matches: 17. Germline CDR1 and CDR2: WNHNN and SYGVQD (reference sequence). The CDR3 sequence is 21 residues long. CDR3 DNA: TGCGCCAGCAAGACTAGCGGGAGGGGTTCAGAAGAAAATAGCTCCTACAATGAGCAGTTCTTC. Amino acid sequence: CASKTSGRGSEENSSYNEQFF.

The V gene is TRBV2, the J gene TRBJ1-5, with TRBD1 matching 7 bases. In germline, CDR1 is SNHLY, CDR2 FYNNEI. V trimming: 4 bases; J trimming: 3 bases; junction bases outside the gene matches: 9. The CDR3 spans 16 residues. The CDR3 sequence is CASSGLDRQFNQPQHF. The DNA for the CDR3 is TGTGCCAGCAGTGGGCTGGACAGGCAATTCAATCAGCCCCAGCATTTT. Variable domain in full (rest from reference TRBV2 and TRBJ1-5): EPEVTQTPSHQVTQMGQEVILRCVPISNHLYFYWYRQILGQKVEFLVSFYNNEISEKSEIFDDQFSVERPDGSNFTLKIRSTKLEDSAMYFCASSGLDRQFNQPQHFGDGTRLSIL.

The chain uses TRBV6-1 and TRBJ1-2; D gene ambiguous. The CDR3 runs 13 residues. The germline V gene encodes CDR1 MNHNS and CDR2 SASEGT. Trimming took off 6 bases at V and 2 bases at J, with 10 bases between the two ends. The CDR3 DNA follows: TGTGCCAGCAGCCTAGGTTCGAACTATGGCTACACCTTC. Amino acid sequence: CASSLGSNYGYTF.

The CDR3 loop is CASSLFLAGGYNEQFF. The CDR3 DNA reads TGTGCCAGCAGCTTGTTCCTAGCGGGAGGATACAATGAGCAGTTCTTC. J is TRBJ2-1 and V is TRBV7-2; 11 bases fit TRBD2. J gave up 4 bases and V 3 bases, and 5 bases lay outside the gene matches. From germline, CDR1 is SGHTA and CDR2 FQGNSA. The CDR3 length is 16 residues.

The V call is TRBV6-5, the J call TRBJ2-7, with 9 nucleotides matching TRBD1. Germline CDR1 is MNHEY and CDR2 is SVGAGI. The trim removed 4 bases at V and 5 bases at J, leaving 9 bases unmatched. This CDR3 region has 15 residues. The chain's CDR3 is CASSWMGTGSNEQYF. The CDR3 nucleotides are TGTGCCAGCAGTTGGATGGGGACAGGGTCCAACGAGCAGTACTTC.

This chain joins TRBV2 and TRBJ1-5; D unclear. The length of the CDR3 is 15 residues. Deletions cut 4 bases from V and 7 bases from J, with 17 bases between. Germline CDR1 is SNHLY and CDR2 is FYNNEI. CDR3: CASSGALQREQPQHF. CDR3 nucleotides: TGTGCCAGCAGTGGCGCCCTTCAGAGGGAACAGCCCCAGCATTTT. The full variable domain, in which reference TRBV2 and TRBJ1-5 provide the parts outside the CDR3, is EPEVTQTPSHQVTQMGQEVILRCVPISNHLYFYWYRQILGQKVEFLVSFYNNEISEKSEIFDDQFSVERPDGSNFTLKIRSTKLEDSAMYFCASSGALQREQPQHFGDGTRLSIL.

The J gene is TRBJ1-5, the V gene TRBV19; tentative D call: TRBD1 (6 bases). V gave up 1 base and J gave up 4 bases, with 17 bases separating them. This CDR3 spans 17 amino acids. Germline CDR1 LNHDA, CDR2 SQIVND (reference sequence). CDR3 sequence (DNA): TGTGCCAGTAGTATAGGCCCCCACAGGGCCCCTAATCAGCCCCAGCATTTT. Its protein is CASSIGPHRAPNQPQHF.